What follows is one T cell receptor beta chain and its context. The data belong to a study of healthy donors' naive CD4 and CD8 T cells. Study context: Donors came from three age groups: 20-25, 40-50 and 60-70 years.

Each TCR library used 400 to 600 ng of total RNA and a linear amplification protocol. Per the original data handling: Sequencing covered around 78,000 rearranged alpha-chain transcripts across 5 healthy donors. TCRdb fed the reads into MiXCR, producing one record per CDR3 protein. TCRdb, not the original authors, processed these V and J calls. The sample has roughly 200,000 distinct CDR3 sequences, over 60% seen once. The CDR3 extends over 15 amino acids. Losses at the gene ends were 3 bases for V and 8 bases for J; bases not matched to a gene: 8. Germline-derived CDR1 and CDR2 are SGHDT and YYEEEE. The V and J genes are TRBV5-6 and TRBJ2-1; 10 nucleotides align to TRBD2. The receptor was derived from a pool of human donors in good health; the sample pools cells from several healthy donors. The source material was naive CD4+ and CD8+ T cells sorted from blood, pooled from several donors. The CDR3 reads CASSSLAGAGHEQFF. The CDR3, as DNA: TGTGCCAGCAGCTCTCTAGCGGGAGCGGGGCATGAGCAGTTCTTC.